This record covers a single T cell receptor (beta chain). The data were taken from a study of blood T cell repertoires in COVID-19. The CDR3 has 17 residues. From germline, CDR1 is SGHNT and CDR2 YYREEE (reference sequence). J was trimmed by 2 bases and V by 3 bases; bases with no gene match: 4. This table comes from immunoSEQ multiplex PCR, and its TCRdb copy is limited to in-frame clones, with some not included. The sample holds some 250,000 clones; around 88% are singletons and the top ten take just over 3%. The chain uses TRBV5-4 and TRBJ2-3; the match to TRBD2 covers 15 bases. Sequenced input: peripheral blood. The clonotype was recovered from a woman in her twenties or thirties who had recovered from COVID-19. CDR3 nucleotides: TGTGCCAGCAGCTCCCGGACTAGCGGGGGGGCCACAGATACGCAGTATTTT. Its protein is CASSSRTSGGATDTQYF.